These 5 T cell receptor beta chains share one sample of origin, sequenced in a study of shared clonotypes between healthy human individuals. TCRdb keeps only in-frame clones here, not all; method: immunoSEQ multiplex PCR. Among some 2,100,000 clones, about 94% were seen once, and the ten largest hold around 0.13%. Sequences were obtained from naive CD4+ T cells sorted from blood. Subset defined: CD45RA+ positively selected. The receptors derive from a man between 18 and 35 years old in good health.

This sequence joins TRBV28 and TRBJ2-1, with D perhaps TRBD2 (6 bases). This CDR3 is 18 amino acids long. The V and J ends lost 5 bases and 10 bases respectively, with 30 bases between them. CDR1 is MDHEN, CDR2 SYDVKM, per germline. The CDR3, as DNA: TGTGCCAGCAGTCCCCCCTTTGGGACTGCGGGGTTGTTTGGCGAGCAGTTCTTC. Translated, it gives CASSPPFGTAGLFGEQFF.

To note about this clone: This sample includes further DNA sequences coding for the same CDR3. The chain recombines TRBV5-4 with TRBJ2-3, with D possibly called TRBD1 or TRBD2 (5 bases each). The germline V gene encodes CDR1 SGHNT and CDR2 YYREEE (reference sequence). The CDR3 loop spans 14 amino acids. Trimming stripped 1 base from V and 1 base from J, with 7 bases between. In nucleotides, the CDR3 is TGTGCCAGCAGCTTGCAGGGAGGCACAGATACGCAGTATTTT. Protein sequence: CASSLQGGTDTQYF.

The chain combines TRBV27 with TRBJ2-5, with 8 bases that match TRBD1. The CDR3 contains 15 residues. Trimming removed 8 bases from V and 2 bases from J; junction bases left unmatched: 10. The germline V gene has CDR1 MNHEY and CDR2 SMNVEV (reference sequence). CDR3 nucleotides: TGTGCCAGCTCTAGGACAGGGCCGCCACAAGAGACCCAGTACTTC. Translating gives CASSRTGPPQETQYF.

The CDR3 sequence is CATSRDLGASGNTIYF. CDR3 coding DNA: TGTGCCACCAGCAGAGATCTGGGGGCCTCTGGAAACACCATATATTTT. This chain connects TRBV15 to TRBJ1-3, with a possible D match to TRBD1 (6 bases). The CDR3 length is 16 residues. The ends were cut back, 0 bases at V and 0 bases at J, with 9 bases in the middle. From germline, CDR1 is LNHNV and CDR2 YYDKDF (reference sequence).

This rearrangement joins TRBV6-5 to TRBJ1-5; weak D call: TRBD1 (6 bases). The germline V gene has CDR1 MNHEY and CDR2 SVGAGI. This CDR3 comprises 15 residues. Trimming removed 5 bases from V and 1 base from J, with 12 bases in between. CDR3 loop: CASSPGETSNQPQHF. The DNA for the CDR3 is TGTGCCAGCAGTCCAGGGGAGACAAGCAATCAGCCCCAGCATTTT.